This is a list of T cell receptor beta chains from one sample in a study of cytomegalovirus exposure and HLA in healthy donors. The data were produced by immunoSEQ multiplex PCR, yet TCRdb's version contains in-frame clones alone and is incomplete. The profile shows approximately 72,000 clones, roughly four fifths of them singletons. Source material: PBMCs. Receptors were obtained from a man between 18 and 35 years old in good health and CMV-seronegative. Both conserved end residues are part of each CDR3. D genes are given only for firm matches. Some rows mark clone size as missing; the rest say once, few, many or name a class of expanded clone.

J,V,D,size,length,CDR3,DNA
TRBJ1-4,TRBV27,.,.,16,CASSSIRGEANEKLFF,TGTGCCAGCAGTTCTATCAGGGGAGAGGCTAATGAAAAACTGTTTTTT
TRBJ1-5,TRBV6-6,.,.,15,CASSYGGDSNQPQHF,TGTGCCAGCAGTTACGGAGGGGATAGCAATCAGCCCCAGCATTTT
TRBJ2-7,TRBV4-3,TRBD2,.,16,CASSQDSGGSPYEQYF,TGCGCCAGCAGCCAAGACTCGGGGGGATCCCCCTACGAGCAGTACTTC
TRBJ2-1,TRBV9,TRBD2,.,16,CASSGSGGTFYNEQFF,TGTGCCAGCAGCGGGAGCGGGGGGACCTTTTACAATGAGCAGTTCTTC
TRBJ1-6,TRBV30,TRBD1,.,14,CAWNGDRSNSPLHF,TGTGCCTGGAACGGGGACAGAAGTAATTCACCCCTCCACTTT
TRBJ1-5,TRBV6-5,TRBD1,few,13,CASSYDRVQPQHF,TGTGCCAGCAGTTACGACAGGGTTCAGCCCCAGCATTTT
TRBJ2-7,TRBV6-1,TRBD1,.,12,CASRTGDREQYF,TGTGCCAGCAGGACAGGGGACCGGGAGCAGTACTTC
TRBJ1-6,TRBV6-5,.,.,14,CASSLETGNSPLHF,TGTGCCAGCAGTTTAGAGACAGGAAATTCACCCCTCCACTTT
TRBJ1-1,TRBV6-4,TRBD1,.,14,CASTRDRRFTEAFF,TGTGCCAGCACCAGGGACAGAAGGTTTACTGAAGCTTTCTTT
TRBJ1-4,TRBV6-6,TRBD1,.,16,CASSPTGGTANEKLFF,TGTGCCAGCAGTCCAACAGGGGGTACGGCTAATGAAAAACTGTTTTTT
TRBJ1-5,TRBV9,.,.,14,CASSPSEGDQPQHF,TGTGCCAGCAGCCCCTCTGAGGGGGATCAGCCCCAGCATTTT
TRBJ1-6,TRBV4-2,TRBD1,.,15,CASSLEQGMNSPLHF,TGTGCCAGCAGCTTGGAACAGGGGATGAATTCACCCCTCCACTTT
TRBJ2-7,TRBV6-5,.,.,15,CASTLSPHSSYEQYF,TGTGCCAGCACCCTAAGCCCACATTCTAGTTACGAGCAGTACTTC
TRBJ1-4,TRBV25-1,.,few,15,CASSESTALNEKLFF,TGTGCCAGCAGTGAATCGACAGCCCTTAATGAAAAACTGTTTTTT